Following are 15 T cell receptor beta chains from one sample sequenced in a study of blood T cell repertoires in COVID-19. The data were produced by immunoSEQ multiplex PCR, yet TCRdb's version contains in-frame clones alone and is incomplete. In the table there are roughly 200,000 clones, about nine tenths of which are singletons. Material: peripheral blood. These receptors came from a man in his forties or fifties with acute or convalescent COVID-19.

The chain uses TRBV19 and TRBJ2-3; 8 bases fit TRBD2. Per germline, CDR1 LNHDA and CDR2 SQIVND (reference sequence). The V gene end was trimmed by 4 bases and the J gene end by 2 bases; junction bases not matched to a gene: 8. This CDR3 is built from 16 residues. The CDR3 protein is CASSTLAGGVTDTQYF. DNA of the CDR3: TGTGCCAGTAGTACCCTGGCGGGGGGAGTCACAGATACGCAGTATTTT.

The genes are TRBV27 and TRBJ1-4; 10 bases are a match to TRBD1. V shed 5 bases, J shed 8 bases, and the junction held 14 bases outside the gene matches. The germline gives CDR1 MNHEY, CDR2 SMNVEV (reference sequence). The CDR3 consists of 17 residues. CDR3 residues: CASSPTGGETGDEKLFF. The CDR3 nucleotides read TGTGCCAGCAGTCCGACAGGGGGCGAGACTGGAGACGAAAAACTGTTTTTT.

By sample share, this clone is medium-sized. This rearrangement joins TRBV11-2 to TRBJ2-5; TRBD1 might be the D (5 bases). This CDR3 has 15 residues. Germline V lookup: CDR1 SGHAT, CDR2 FQNNGV. V gave up 3 bases and J gave up 3 bases, with 14 bases separating them. The CDR3 reads CASSFWGGPKETQYF. In DNA form, the CDR3 reads TGTGCCAGCAGCTTTTGGGGCGGCCCTAAAGAGACCCAGTACTTC.

The rearrangement uses TRBV5-1 and TRBJ2-2; TRBD2 aligns across 11 bases. Germline loops: CDR1 SGHRS, CDR2 YFSETQ. V lost 5 bases, J lost 5 bases, and 14 bases stayed unmatched. The CDR3 runs 18 residues. In DNA, the CDR3 is TGCGCCAGCAGTTATTCCGCAGTAGCGGGGGGGCCGACCGGGGAGCTGTTTTTT. Its translation is CASSYSAVAGGPTGELFF.

The rearrangement joins TRBV23-1 to TRBJ1-1, with 7 bases fitting TRBD1. Being an ORF, TRBV23-1 has a function that is uncertain. The J segment lost 3 bases and the V segment lost 4 bases, leaving 14 bases of the junction unmatched. This CDR3 is built from 17 residues. CDR3 nucleotide sequence: TGCGCCAGCAGTCTGGCCCCCCGATTAGACAGGGACACTGAAGCTTTCTTT. It encodes CASSLAPRLDRDTEAFF.

The genes are TRBV6-2 or TRBV6-3 and TRBJ1-3; maybe TRBD1 (6 bases). CDR3 size: 14 residues. Germline V gives CDR1 MNHEY, CDR2 SVGEGT. V dropped 6 bases and J dropped 2 bases, with 11 bases sitting between them. The CDR3 region has the DNA TGTGCCAGCAGCGACAGGAGCACTGGAAACACCATATATTTT. Protein product: CASSDRSTGNTIYF.

This chain's CDR3 is CAWSVTGGPSDTQYF. The CDR3 nucleotides are TGTGCCTGGAGTGTGACGGGGGGGCCCTCAGATACGCAGTATTTT. The chain uses TRBV30 and TRBJ2-3; TRBD2 aligns across 8 bases. Trimming at V came to 0 bases and at J to 4 bases, leaving 6 bases not matched to a gene. Germline V gene lookup returns CDR1 GTSNPN and CDR2 SVGIG (reference sequence). The CDR3 has 15 amino acids.

The V call is TRBV7-2, the J call TRBJ1-1, with TRBD1 as a possible D gene (6 bases). Germline CDR1 SGHTA, CDR2 FQGNSA. The CDR3 is 14 amino acids. Deletions cut 5 bases from V and 4 bases from J, with 14 bases between. CDR3 amino acids: CASSTSRGVTEAFF. The CDR3 coding sequence is TGTGCCAGCAGCACTTCCAGGGGCGTCACTGAAGCTTTCTTT.

This clone was seen a handful of times. In nucleotides, the CDR3 is TGTGCCAGCAGTTACGAACTACTAGCGGGGGGAGGTAATGAGCAGTTCTTC. This gives the protein CASSYELLAGGGNEQFF. The chain uses TRBV6-2 or TRBV6-3 and TRBJ2-1, with 12 nucleotides matching TRBD2. Unmatched junction bases numbered 9, after V lost 2 bases and J lost 7 bases. The CDR3 spans 17 residues. Germline V lookup: CDR1 MNHEY, CDR2 SVGEGT.

The chain has TRBV6-5 and TRBJ1-2; D is possibly TRBD1 (5 bases). Looked up from germline, CDR1 is MNHEY and CDR2 is SVGAGI. Trimming removed 0 bases at V and 4 bases at J, with 12 bases between. CDR3 length: 15 residues. The CDR3 DNA is TGTGCCAGCAGTTACTCGGGACTCATATCCTATGGCTACACCTTC. Amino acids: CASSYSGLISYGYTF.

The chain couples TRBV24-1 to TRBJ2-4; perhaps TRBD1 as D (5 bases). Germline-derived CDR1 and CDR2 are KGHDR and SFDVKD. V lost 0 bases and J 0 bases, leaving 11 bases between the germline ends. There are 17 residues in the CDR3. The CDR3 DNA follows: TGTGCCACCAGTGATTTGTCGGACACCGAAGCCAAAAACATTCAGTACTTC. The encoded protein is CATSDLSDTEAKNIQYF.

The chain joins TRBV3-1 (or the pseudogene TRBV3-2) to TRBJ2-6; unclear D gene. Germline V gene data show CDR1 as LGHDT and CDR2 as YNNKEL (reference sequence). CDR3 length equals 14 residues. V was cut by 4 bases and J by 4 bases, with 8 bases left in between. The CDR3 here is CASSPGSGANVLTF. CDR3 nucleotide sequence: TGTGCCAGCAGCCCCGGGTCGGGGGCCAACGTCCTGACTTTC.

V usage is TRBV5-1 and J usage is TRBJ1-2, with D hard to call. CDR3 size: 15 residues. Germline CDR1 and CDR2: SGHRS and YFSETQ. V was pared by 4 bases and J by 0 bases, with 13 bases between. The CDR3 sequence is CASSPGIVSNYGYTF. Here the CDR3 DNA reads TGCGCCAGCAGCCCGGGGATAGTATCTAACTATGGCTACACCTTC. The full variable domain, with the rest looked up from reference TRBV5-1 and TRBJ1-2, is KAGVTQTPRYLIKTRGQQVTLSCSPISGHRSVSWYQQTPGQGLQFLFEYFSETQRNKGNFPGRFSGRQFSNSRSEMNVSTLELGDSALYLCASSPGIVSNYGYTFGSGTRLTVV.

This clone was seen a few times. The chain is built from TRBV19 and TRBJ2-7; D not certain. Germline assignment: CDR1 LNHDA and CDR2 SQIVND (reference sequence). V was trimmed by 3 bases and J by 6 bases, leaving 18 bases between them. The CDR3 is 15 residues long. The CDR3 region has the DNA TGTGCCAGTAGTATTGGCCGGAGTGGTGTGGGCGAGCAGTACTTC. As protein: CASSIGRSGVGEQYF.

The sample holds one count of this clone. V and J are TRBV3-1 (or the pseudogene TRBV3-2) and TRBJ2-5, with 10 bases identical to TRBD1. The CDR3 loop spans 13 amino acids. Germline loops: CDR1 LGHDT, CDR2 YNNKEL (reference sequence). The J segment lost 4 bases and the V segment lost 4 bases, leaving 0 bases of the junction unmatched. The CDR3 here is CASSRDRGETQYF. CDR3 sequence (DNA): TGTGCCAGCAGCCGGGACAGGGGAGAGACCCAGTACTTC.